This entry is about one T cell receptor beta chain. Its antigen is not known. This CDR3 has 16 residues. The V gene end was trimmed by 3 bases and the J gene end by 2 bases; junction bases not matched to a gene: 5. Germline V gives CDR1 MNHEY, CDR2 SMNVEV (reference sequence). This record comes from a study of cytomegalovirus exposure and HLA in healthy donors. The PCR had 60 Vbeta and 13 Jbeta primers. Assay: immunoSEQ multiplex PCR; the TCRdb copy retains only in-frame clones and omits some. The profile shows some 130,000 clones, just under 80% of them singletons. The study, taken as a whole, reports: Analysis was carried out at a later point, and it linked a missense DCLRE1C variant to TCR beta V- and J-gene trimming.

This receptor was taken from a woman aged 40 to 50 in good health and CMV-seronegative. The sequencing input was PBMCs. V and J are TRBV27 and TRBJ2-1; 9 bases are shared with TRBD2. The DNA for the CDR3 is TGTGCCAGCAGTTTTAACTTAGCGGGAGCCTACAATGAGCAGTTCTTC. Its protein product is CASSFNLAGAYNEQFF.